Listed below are T cell receptor beta chains from one sample, sequenced in a study of T cells in localized non-small cell lung cancer. Produced via immunoSEQ multiplex PCR; TCRdb's table is partial and in-frame only. The sample yields under 35,000 clones, around 92% seen once. Here the sequenced sample was peripheral blood mononuclear cells, taken before any cancer treatment. These TCRs come from a woman aged 35-75 years with stage III lung adenocarcinoma. Both conserved end residues are part of each CDR3. Each record gives: V gene, D gene, J gene, clone size, CDR3 protein, CDR3 DNA. A D gene is named only where the DNA matches it firmly. Where a row states a size, it is once, few, many or the class of an expanded clone; other rows omit it.

V: TRBV6-6
D: -
J: TRBJ2-5
size: -
CDR3: CASSQDTEETQYF
DNA: TGTGCCAGCAGTCAGGACACCGAAGAGACCCAGTACTTC

V: TRBV15
D: -
J: TRBJ2-5
size: -
CDR3: CATSRDWSPRETQYF
DNA: TGTGCCACCAGCAGAGATTGGTCTCCCAGGGAGACCCAGTACTTC

V: TRBV18
D: TRBD1
J: TRBJ1-3
size: -
CDR3: CASSRDRGSGNTIYF
DNA: TGTGCCAGCTCACGGGACAGGGGGTCTGGAAACACCATATATTTT

V: TRBV6-5
D: -
J: TRBJ1-3
size: few
CDR3: CASSRTAGNTIYF
DNA: TGTGCCAGCAGCAGGACAGCTGGAAACACCATATATTTT

V: TRBV4-3
D: -
J: TRBJ1-3
size: -
CDR3: CASSQWGSGNTIYF
DNA: TGCGCCAGCAGTCAGTGGGGCTCTGGAAACACCATATATTTT

V: TRBV7-2
D: -
J: TRBJ1-5
size: -
CDR3: CASSLGRGNQPQHF
DNA: TGTGCCAGCAGCTTAGGACGGGGCAATCAGCCCCAGCATTTT

V: TRBV4-3
D: TRBD1
J: TRBJ1-1
size: -
CDR3: CASSQVTGAHTEAFF
DNA: TGCGCCAGCAGCCAAGTTACAGGGGCCCACACTGAAGCTTTCTTT

V: TRBV10-2
D: -
J: TRBJ2-7
size: -
CDR3: CASSGVIYEQYF
DNA: TGCGCCAGCAGCGGGGTTATCTACGAGCAGTACTTC

V: TRBV2
D: TRBD2
J: TRBJ2-1
size: few
CDR3: CASTAGTRTYNEQFF
DNA: TGTGCCAGCACCGCCGGGACTAGAACATACAATGAGCAGTTCTTC

V: TRBV4-2
D: TRBD2
J: TRBJ2-5
size: once
CDR3: CASSQVSIAGSLTQYF
DNA: TGTGCCAGCAGCCAAGTGTCCATAGCGGGAAGTCTGACCCAGTACTTC

V: TRBV19
D: -
J: TRBJ2-2
size: -
CDR3: CASSILTGNTGELFF
DNA: TGTGCCAGTAGTATTTTGACAGGGAACACCGGGGAGCTGTTTTTT

V: TRBV15
D: TRBD2
J: TRBJ2-5
size: -
CDR3: CATSRGVSGGGEETQYF
DNA: TGTGCCACCAGCAGAGGAGTTTCGGGAGGAGGGGAAGAGACCCAGTACTTC

V: TRBV19
D: -
J: TRBJ2-4
size: -
CDR3: CASSIGSGLGGNIQYF
DNA: TGTGCCAGTAGTATAGGAAGCGGGCTGGGGGGAAACATTCAGTACTTC

V: TRBV5-1
D: -
J: TRBJ1-1
size: -
CDR3: CASSKQGGMNTEAFF
DNA: TGCGCCAGCAGCAAACAGGGAGGAATGAACACTGAAGCTTTCTTT

V: TRBV18
D: -
J: TRBJ2-7
size: -
CDR3: CASSPRDTSYEQYF
DNA: TGTGCCAGCTCACCACGAGATACCTCCTACGAGCAGTACTTC

V: TRBV19
D: TRBD2
J: TRBJ2-3
size: -
CDR3: CASSISGSGADTQYF
DNA: TGTGCCAGTAGTATTAGCGGGAGCGGGGCAGATACGCAGTATTTT

V: TRBV9
D: -
J: TRBJ1-1
size: -
CDR3: CASSVVGLEDTEAFF
DNA: TGTGCCAGCAGCGTGGTAGGGTTAGAGGACACTGAAGCTTTCTTT

V: TRBV28
D: TRBD1
J: TRBJ2-1
size: -
CDR3: CASSLDRGGYNEQFF
DNA: TGTGCCAGCAGTCTCGACAGGGGTGGCTACAATGAGCAGTTCTTC